Sequencing of this T cell receptor (beta chain) was carried out in a study of OX40 agonist ivuxolimab in advanced cancers. On the study more broadly: Anti-PD-1, anti-PD-L1 or anti-CTLA-4 therapy given earlier was allowed, and over 35% had some. Three individuals attained partial responses, comprising one hepatocellular carcinoma case and two cutaneous melanoma cases.

This CDR3 is built from 12 residues. CDR1 and CDR2 (germline): LNHDA, SQIVND (reference sequence). V was shortened by 3 bases and J by 7 bases, with 7 bases between the two germline ends. Some clones are missing from TCRdb's copy, which holds only in-frame ones; the method was immunoSEQ multiplex PCR. The table includes about 83,000 clones, roughly 84% detected once. Patients who had autoimmune disease history or got systemic immunosuppression were left out. Patients had blood sampled at baseline and again on cycle 4 day 1 and cycle 7 day 1. The sample in question was CD4+ or CD8+ T cells sorted from blood, obtained in a trial of the OX40 agonist ivuxolimab. This chain connects TRBV19 to TRBJ2-1; no clear D gene. The receptor's source is an adult with an advanced solid tumor such as melanoma, head and neck, liver or kidney cancer. CDR3 residues: CASSMIGNEQFF. Written as DNA, the CDR3 is TGTGCCAGTAGTATGATTGGGAATGAGCAGTTCTTC.